This TCR beta chain was profiled in a study of blood T cell repertoires in COVID-19. Study-level background: Sample material is recorded as cDNA or gDNA derived from T cells, B-cell-depleted T cells, or PBMCs.

The authors' processing: How many nucleated cells were present was estimated from reference gene primer amplification. This table comes from immunoSEQ multiplex PCR, and its TCRdb copy is limited to in-frame clones, with some not included. V and J calls plus clone size are reproduced from that table; the DNA served to infer D and trimming. The data show 45,000 or so clones, 83% seen once. Germline-derived CDR1 and CDR2 are KGHSH and LQKENI. V was cut by 2 bases and J by 5 bases, with 7 bases left in between. The CDR3 contains 13 residues. Only a few counts were recorded for this clone. The origin of this receptor is an older man in a cohort sampled during active COVID-19. Sequenced material: peripheral blood. This chain links TRBV18 with TRBJ1-5, with D unresolved. Here the CDR3 reads CASSPFSDQPQHF. CDR3 nucleotides: TGTGCCAGCTCACCATTTTCGGATCAGCCCCAGCATTTT.